This T cell receptor beta chain derives from a study of blood T cell repertoires in COVID-19. In germline, CDR1 is SGHRS, CDR2 YFSETQ. V lost 1 base, J lost 5 bases, and 19 bases lay in between. The CDR3 sequence is 17 residues long. TCRdb's table, derived via immunoSEQ multiplex PCR, lists solely in-frame clones and lacks some. The sample carries 45,000 to 55,000 clones, about nine tenths recorded once. The source material was peripheral blood. This TCR was recovered from a human donor in a cohort sampled during active COVID-19. V and J are TRBV5-1 and TRBJ2-1, with D possibly TRBD1 on 5 matching bases. The CDR3 region is CASSLFSRSRQNNEQFF. CDR3 coding DNA: TGCGCCAGCAGCTTGTTTAGTAGGTCGCGACAGAACAATGAGCAGTTCTTC.